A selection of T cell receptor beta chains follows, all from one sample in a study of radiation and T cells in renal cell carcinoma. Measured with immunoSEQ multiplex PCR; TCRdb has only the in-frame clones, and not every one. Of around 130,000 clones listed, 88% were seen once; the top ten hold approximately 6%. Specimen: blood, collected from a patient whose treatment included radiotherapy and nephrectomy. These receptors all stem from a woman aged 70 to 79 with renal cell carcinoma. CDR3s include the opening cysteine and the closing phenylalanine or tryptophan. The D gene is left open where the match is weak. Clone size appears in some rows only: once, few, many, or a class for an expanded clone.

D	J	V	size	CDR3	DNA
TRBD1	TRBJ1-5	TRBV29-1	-	CSVGQGGNQPQHF	TGCAGCGTAGGACAGGGGGGCAATCAGCCCCAGCATTTT
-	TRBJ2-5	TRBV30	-	CAWRATTAVIQETQYF	TGTGCCTGGAGGGCTACCACGGCCGTCATCCAAGAGACCCAGTACTTC
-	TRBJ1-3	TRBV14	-	CASSQRQTLSSGNTIYF	TGTGCCAGCAGCCAACGACAGACTCTCAGCTCTGGAAACACCATATATTTT
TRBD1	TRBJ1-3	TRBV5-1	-	CASSFGTGTGTSLGNTIYF	TGCGCCAGCAGTTTTGGGACCGGGACAGGCACTTCCCTTGGAAACACCATATATTTT
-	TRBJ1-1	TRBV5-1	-	CASSSGSTEAFF	TGCGCCAGCAGCTCCGGGTCAACGGAAGCTTTCTTT
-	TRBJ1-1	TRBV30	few	CAWGIPGGGTEAFF	TGTGCCTGGGGCATTCCCGGGGGGGGCACTGAAGCTTTCTTT
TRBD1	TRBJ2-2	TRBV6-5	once	CASSYSTAGGNGELFF	TGTGCCAGCAGTTACTCGACGGCAGGGGGCAACGGGGAGCTGTTTTTT
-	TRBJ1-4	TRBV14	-	CASSRRNGGGGEKLFF	TGTGCCAGCAGCCGGAGGAACGGGGGCGGCGGTGAAAAACTGTTTTTT
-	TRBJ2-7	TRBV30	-	CAWSGTYEQYF	TGTGCCTGGAGTGGGACCTACGAGCAGTACTTC
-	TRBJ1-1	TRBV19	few	CASSTSGRGTEAFF	TGTGCCAGTAGTACCTCAGGGAGGGGGACTGAAGCTTTCTTT
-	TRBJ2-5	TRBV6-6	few	CASSSRLTRETQYF	TGTGCCAGCAGCTCCCGACTAACAAGGGAGACCCAGTACTTC
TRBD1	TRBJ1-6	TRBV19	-	CASSRDRNSPLHF	TGTGCCAGTTCCCGGGACAGGAATTCACCCCTCCACTTT
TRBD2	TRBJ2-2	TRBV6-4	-	CASSAPTSGADTGELFF	TGTGCCAGCAGTGCACCTACTAGCGGGGCTGACACCGGGGAGCTGTTTTTT